Below, 11 T cell receptor beta chains from the same sample are listed, as sequenced in a study of CD8 T cells in Susac syndrome (dated by TCRdb to about 2019). Library construction relied on the immunoSEQ multiplex PCR assay. RNA was extracted using the RNeasy kit, and about 0.45 to 1 microgram was reverse transcribed with random hexamers. TCRdb's own reprocessing of the public reads used fastp at Q25 and MiXCR and kept productive beta chains. Each record represents a unique CDR3 protein, reported with the most common genes and DNA among its rows. The sample table records 160,000 or so distinct CDR3 sequences; approximately 95% of these occur just once. Clones ranked in the top ten supply 0.09% to 0.1% of the sample. Material for sequencing was CD4+ T cells from PBMCs. These TCRs come from a human donor with multiple sclerosis.

The V and J genes are TRBV9 and TRBJ2-5; D might be TRBD1 (6 bases). In germline, CDR1 is SGDLS, CDR2 YYNGEE. The CDR3 is 15 residues long. Trimming cost V 0 bases and J 2 bases, with 11 bases left between them. CDR3 amino acids: CASSVAQGRQETQYF. As DNA, the CDR3 is TGTGCCAGCAGCGTAGCCCAGGGGCGACAAGAGACCCAGTACTTC. The whole variable domain, remainder taken from reference TRBV9 and TRBJ2-5, is DSGVTQTPKHLITATGQRVTLRCSPRSGDLSVYWYQQSLDQGLQFLIQYYNGEERAKGNILERFSAQQFPDLHSELNLSSLELGDSALYFCASSVAQGRQETQYFGPGTRLLVL.

In this sample, this clonotype turned up once. This chain joins TRBV18 and TRBJ2-3; maybe TRBD2 (5 bases). Per the germline V gene, CDR1 is KGHSH and CDR2 is LQKENI. The CDR3 sequence is 12 residues long. Trimming left V 0 bases short and J 10 bases short, with 8 bases between. CDR3 sequence (DNA): TGTGCCAGCTCACCACCTGAGGGAGCGCAGTATTTT. As protein: CASSPPEGAQYF.

V is TRBV2 and J is TRBJ1-1; D not resolved. The CDR3 runs 13 residues. Trimming took 7 bases from V and 4 from J, leaving 13 bases between them. The germline gives CDR1 SNHLY, CDR2 FYNNEI. CDR3 DNA: TGTGCCAGCAACCAGCGGGGAGGCACTGAAGCTTTCTTT. Its translation is CASNQRGGTEAFF.

This chain joins TRBV4-3 and TRBJ2-1, with D possibly being TRBD1 or TRBD2 (5 bases each). The V gene lost 0 bases and the J gene lost 14 bases, with 20 bases spanning the gap. The CDR3 is 15 amino acids. CDR1 and CDR2 from the germline V gene are LGHNA and YSLEER. CDR3 DNA sequence: TGCGCCAGCAGCCAAGATGTTATGGTAGGGACGAGCAAGTTCTTC. This translates into CASSQDVMVGTSKFF.

For the CDR3, the DNA is TGTGCCAGCAGCTTAGTCCAGGGGGGAAATCAGCCCCAGCATTTT. As protein: CASSLVQGGNQPQHF. The rearrangement joins TRBV7-2 to TRBJ1-5; 7 bases align to TRBD1. The germline gives CDR1 SGHTA, CDR2 FQGNSA. This CDR3 has 15 amino acids. The J segment lost 4 bases and the V segment lost 1 base, leaving 4 bases of the junction unmatched.

The gene calls are TRBV9 and TRBJ1-2; a weak D match, TRBD1 (6 bases). V lost 6 bases and J lost 4, with 16 bases in between. This CDR3 region has 14 residues. The germline V gene encodes CDR1 SGDLS and CDR2 YYNGEE. The CDR3 is CASKRDTSSYGYTF. The CDR3 nucleotides are TGTGCCAGCAAAAGGGACACCTCTTCCTATGGCTACACCTTC.

V is TRBV7-2 and J is TRBJ2-7; perhaps TRBD1 as D (6 bases). CDR1 is SGHTA, CDR2 FQGNSA, per germline. The V end was cut by 5 bases, the J end by 0 bases, with 14 bases between. The CDR3 is 15 amino acids. DNA of the CDR3: TGTGCCAGCAGCCCCCAGGGGTTCCCCTCCTACGAGCAGTACTTC. Translation gives CASSPQGFPSYEQYF.

The gene calls are TRBV5-4 and TRBJ1-3, with unresolved D. Trimming stripped 0 bases from V and 3 bases from J, with 10 bases between. The CDR3 spans 15 residues. In germline, CDR1 is SGHNT, CDR2 YYREEE (reference sequence). CDR3 in DNA: TGTGCCAGCAGCTTGGGACCCATTGGTGGAAACACCATATATTTT. Protein: CASSLGPIGGNTIYF.

The chain joins TRBV5-4 to TRBJ2-4; TRBD1 matches at 8 bases. Germline V gives CDR1 SGHNT, CDR2 YYREEE (reference sequence). Trimming removed 1 base from V and 8 bases from J; junction bases left unmatched: 5. The CDR3 extends over 14 amino acids. CDR3 loop: CASSLNQGAHIQYF. In DNA, the CDR3 is TGTGCCAGCAGCTTGAATCAGGGGGCGCACATTCAGTACTTC.

This clonotype was observed once. The V call is TRBV2, the J call TRBJ2-5; a possible D gene is TRBD2 (6 bases). The CDR3 is made up of 17 amino acids. Germline V gene lookup returns CDR1 SNHLY and CDR2 FYNNEI. Trimming pared 4 bases from V and 0 bases from J, leaving 18 bases between. CDR3: CASSVVYQKRDQETQYF. Written as DNA, the CDR3 is TGTGCCAGCAGTGTAGTTTATCAAAAGCGGGACCAAGAGACCCAGTACTTC.

This chain joins TRBV6-2 or TRBV6-3 and TRBJ2-2, with D unresolved. Germline values: CDR1 MNHEY, CDR2 SVGEGT. Trimming removed 9 bases at V and 2 bases at J, with 10 bases between. The CDR3 totals 13 residues. The CDR3 DNA is TGTGCCAGTTGGAGAGAAAACACCGGGGAGCTGTTTTTT. Translating gives CASWRENTGELFF.